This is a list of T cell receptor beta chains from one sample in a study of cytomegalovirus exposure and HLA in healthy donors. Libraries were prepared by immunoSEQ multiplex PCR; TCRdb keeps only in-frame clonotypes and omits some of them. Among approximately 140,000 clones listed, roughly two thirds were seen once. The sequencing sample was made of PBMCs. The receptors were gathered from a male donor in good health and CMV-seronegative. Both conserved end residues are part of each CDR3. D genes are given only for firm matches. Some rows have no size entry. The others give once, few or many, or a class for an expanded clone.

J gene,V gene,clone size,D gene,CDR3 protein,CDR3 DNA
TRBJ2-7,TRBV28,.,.,CASTVPGLHEQYF,TGTGCCAGCACCGTCCCGGGTCTGCACGAGCAGTACTTC
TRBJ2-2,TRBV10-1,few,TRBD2,CASSVLAGANTGELFF,TGCGCCAGCAGTGTGCTAGCGGGGGCGAACACCGGGGAGCTGTTTTTT
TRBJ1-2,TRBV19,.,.,CASSMDSNYGYTF,TGTGCCAGTAGTATGGACAGCAACTATGGCTACACCTTC
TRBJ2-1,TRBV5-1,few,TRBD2,CASSLGTSGSYNEQFF,TGCGCCAGCAGCTTGGGGACTAGCGGTTCCTACAATGAGCAGTTCTTC
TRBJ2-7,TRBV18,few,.,CASLPQAEGLYEQYF,TGTGCCAGCTTACCACAGGCAGAGGGCCTATACGAGCAGTACTTC
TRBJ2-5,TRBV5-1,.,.,CASSLDLRGLGETQYF,TGCGCCAGCAGCTTGGATCTTAGGGGCCTCGGAGAGACCCAGTACTTC
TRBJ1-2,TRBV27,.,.,CASSLSGLSYGYTF,TGTGCCAGCAGTTTAAGTGGACTTTCCTATGGCTACACCTTC
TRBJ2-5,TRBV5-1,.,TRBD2,CASSLGTSGGPSQETQYF,TGCGCCAGCAGCTTAGGGACTAGCGGGGGGCCCTCCCAAGAGACCCAGTACTTC
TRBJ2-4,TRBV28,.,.,CASSFGRANIQYF,TGTGCCAGCAGTTTTGGCAGGGCAAACATTCAGTACTTC
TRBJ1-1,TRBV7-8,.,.,CASTAGTMNTEAFF,TGTGCCAGCACCGCGGGGACCATGAACACTGAAGCTTTCTTT
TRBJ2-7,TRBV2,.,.,CASRVQERSEQYF,TGTGCCAGCAGAGTACAGGAACGGTCCGAGCAGTACTTC
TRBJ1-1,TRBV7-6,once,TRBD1,CASSLTGEDEAFF,TGTGCCAGCAGCTTGACAGGGGAAGATGAAGCTTTCTTT
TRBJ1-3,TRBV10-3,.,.,CASRPGYDGNTIYF,TGTGCCTCCCGGCCGGGTTACGATGGAAACACCATATATTTT
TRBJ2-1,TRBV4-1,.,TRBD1,CASSQLGTGIPLDEQFF,TGCGCCAGCAGCCAACTGGGGACAGGGATCCCTCTTGATGAGCAGTTCTTC
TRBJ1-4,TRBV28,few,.,CASSFLVNEKLFF,TGTGCCAGCAGTTTTCTAGTTAATGAAAAACTGTTTTTT
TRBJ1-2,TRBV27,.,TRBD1,CASSTPGTGAYGYTF,TGTGCCAGCAGTACACCCGGGACAGGGGCCTATGGCTACACCTTC
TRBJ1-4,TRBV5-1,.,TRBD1,CASSSTPGQGNEKLFF,TGCGCCAGCAGCTCGACCCCGGGACAGGGTAATGAAAAACTGTTTTTT
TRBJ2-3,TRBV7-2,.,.,CASSTSTDTQYF,TGTGCCAGCAGCACTTCCACAGATACGCAGTATTTT
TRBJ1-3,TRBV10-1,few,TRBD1,CASSEKGAPSGNTIYF,TGCGCCAGCAGTGAGAAGGGGGCACCTTCTGGAAACACCATATATTTT
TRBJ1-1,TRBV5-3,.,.,CARSKSTGGGSNTEAFF,TGTGCCAGAAGCAAATCGACGGGGGGGGGATCGAACACTGAAGCTTTCTTT
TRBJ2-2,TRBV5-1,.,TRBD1,CASRRQGNTGELFF,TGCGCCAGCAGGCGACAGGGAAACACCGGGGAGCTGTTTTTT
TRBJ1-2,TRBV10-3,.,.,CAISRDYGYTF,TGTGCCATCAGCAGGGACTATGGCTACACCTTC
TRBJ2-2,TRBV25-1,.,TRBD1,CASSDTGTGETGELFF,TGTGCCAGCAGTGACACCGGGACAGGGGAAACCGGGGAGCTGTTTTTT
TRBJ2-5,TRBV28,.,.,CASSLSNPETQYF,TGTGCCAGCAGTTTATCTAACCCGGAGACCCAGTACTTC
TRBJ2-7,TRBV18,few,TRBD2,CASSPNTGGVSWQYF,TGTGCCAGCTCACCTAACACGGGAGGGGTCTCTTGGCAGTACTTC